The 28 T cell receptor beta chains below all came from one sample that was sequenced in a study of T-cell reconstitution after alpha-beta-depleted transplantation in children. Unique molecular identifiers were used to barcode this TCRbeta library. TCRdb re-called the PCR reads with MiXCR, one entry per CDR3 protein. The sample gives roughly 50,000 distinct CDR3 sequences, about 40% of which show up once; roughly 98% is in the top ten. The source material was PBMCs, mostly from graft donor cells, sampled 360 days after TCRalphabeta/CD19-depleted stem cell transplant. The origin of the receptors is a male patient between 5 and 17 years old who had a stem cell transplant for acute lymphoblastic leukemia, so the T cells may come from the graft donor.

A single count supports this clonotype. The chain carries TRBV4-1 and TRBJ2-5, with 7 bases fitting TRBD1. V gave up 4 bases and J gave up 5 bases; unmatched junction bases: 10. CDR3 length equals 15 residues. The V gene's germline CDR1 is MGHRA and CDR2 YSYEKL. The DNA of the CDR3 is TGCGCCAGCAGCCTCGGACAGGCGGTTCGGGAGACCCAGTACTTC. It yields the protein CASSLGQAVRETQYF.

This chain joins TRBV4-3 and TRBJ2-3, with a weak D call TRBD2 (6 bases). Germline V gene data show CDR1 as LGHNA and CDR2 as YSLEER. The CDR3 spans 17 residues. Between the trimmed V and J ends, which lost 1 base and 3 bases, there was a span of 17 bases. The CDR3 DNA follows: TGCGCCAGCAGCCAAGTTCATATCGGGGGACGGACAGATACGCAGTATTTT. Translation: CASSQVHIGGRTDTQYF.

This clonotype was found a few times. The chain employs TRBV27 and TRBJ2-1; D may be TRBD1 (6 bases). The V gene's germline CDR1 is MNHEY and CDR2 SMNVEV (reference sequence). Trimming left V 6 bases short and J 8 bases short, with 11 bases between. The CDR3 is 12 residues long. This chain's CDR3 is CASSPDSYEQFF. As DNA, the CDR3 is TGTGCCAGCAGCCCGGACAGCTATGAGCAGTTCTTC.

This sequence joins TRBV2 and TRBJ2-1; D remains ambiguous. The V gene lost 0 bases and the J gene lost 2 bases, with 8 bases spanning the gap. The CDR3 totals 15 residues. Germline V gene lookup returns CDR1 SNHLY and CDR2 FYNNEI. CDR3 nucleotide sequence: TGTGCCAGCAGTGAAGCGCAGCACCCCTACAATGAGCAGTTCTTC. Translating it yields CASSEAQHPYNEQFF.

The chain couples TRBV12-3 or TRBV12-4 to TRBJ2-7; 8 bases agree with TRBD1. The V gene end was trimmed by 5 bases and the J gene end by 3 bases; junction bases not matched to a gene: 9. This CDR3 spans 15 amino acids. CDR3 loop: CASSPSRQGYYEQYF. The CDR3 DNA reads as TGTGCCAGCAGTCCCAGTAGACAGGGGTACTACGAGCAGTACTTC.

The chain employs TRBV12-3 or TRBV12-4 and TRBJ2-7, with D possibly TRBD1 on 6 matching bases. This CDR3 has 11 residues. Trimming took off 6 bases at V and 7 bases at J, with 10 bases between the two ends. CDR3 protein: CASSPGVEQYF. The CDR3 DNA reads TGTGCCAGCAGCCCAGGGGTTGAGCAGTACTTC.

This chain uses TRBV5-1 with TRBJ2-3, with TRBD1 matching over 8 bases. Trimming removed 4 bases from V and 6 bases from J; junction bases left unmatched: 7. Germline-derived CDR1 and CDR2 are SGHRS and YFSETQ. The length of the CDR3 is 14 residues. The CDR3 region has the DNA TGCGCCAGCAGCGAGCAGGGGGCAAGGGATACGCAGTATTTT. This translates into CASSEQGARDTQYF.

The V call is TRBV6-2 or TRBV6-3, the J call TRBJ2-3, with TRBD2 matching 9 bases. The V and J ends lost 4 bases and 3 bases, in that order; junction bases with no gene match: 11. The germline V gene has CDR1 MNHEY and CDR2 SVGEGT. This CDR3 contains 17 residues. The chain's CDR3 is CASSWASGGGATDTQYF. CDR3 bases: TGTGCCAGCAGTTGGGCCTCCGGCGGGGGGGCTACAGATACGCAGTATTTT.

This rearrangement joins TRBV7-9 to TRBJ2-3, with D tentatively TRBD1 or TRBD2 (5 bases each). Deletions cut 5 bases from V and 5 bases from J, with 17 bases between. The length of the CDR3 is 15 residues. CDR1 is SEHNR and CDR2 is FQNEAQ in the germline V gene (reference sequence). The CDR3 coding sequence is TGTGCCAGCAGCCGTTTGTTGAGGGGTGGAGATACGCAGTATTTT. Amino acid sequence: CASSRLLRGGDTQYF.

The chain employs TRBV7-6 and TRBJ2-2; 7 nucleotides agree with TRBD1. The CDR3 has 15 residues. V lost 5 bases and J lost 4; bases outside the gene matches: 7. Germline V gene data show CDR1 as SGHVS and CDR2 as FNYEAQ. The CDR3 sequence is CASSLPGGSTGELFF. The CDR3 nucleotides read TGTGCCAGCAGCCTCCCAGGGGGTAGCACCGGGGAGCTGTTTTTT.

The chain uses TRBV14 and TRBJ2-3, with 11 bases that match TRBD2. Germline-derived CDR1 and CDR2 are SGHDN and FVKESK. The CDR3 is made up of 16 amino acids. Losses at the gene ends were 4 bases for V and 4 bases for J; bases not matched to a gene: 7. CDR3 nucleotides: TGTGCCAGCAGCCTACTACTAGCGGGAGATCCAGATACGCAGTATTTT. This translates into CASSLLLAGDPDTQYF.

This clonotype was picked up a small number of times. The chain employs TRBV7-3 and TRBJ1-2; no firm D call. Germline V gene lookup returns CDR1 SGHTA and CDR2 FQGTGA. The CDR3 covers 13 residues. Deletions cut 2 bases from V and 2 bases from J, with 6 bases between. As DNA, the CDR3 is TGTGCCAGCAGCTTAGATCCCAACTATGGCTACACCTTC. Translation: CASSLDPNYGYTF.

The genes are TRBV12-3 or TRBV12-4 and TRBJ1-5; D unresolved. The CDR3 is made up of 14 amino acids. V was shortened by 6 bases and J by 3 bases, with 12 bases between the two germline ends. The CDR3 DNA is TGTGCCAGCAGCTTTTGGCGGGACAATCAGCCCCAGCATTTT. This encodes CASSFWRDNQPQHF.

The CDR3 loop reads CASTLSYEQYF. In DNA, the CDR3 is TGTGCCAGCACCCTATCCTACGAGCAGTACTTC. The chain combines TRBV27 with TRBJ2-7; D not certain. CDR1 is MNHEY and CDR2 is SMNVEV in the germline V gene (reference sequence). The CDR3 loop spans 11 amino acids. The germline V and J ends were trimmed by 7 bases and 1 base, with 5 bases remaining between them.

The J gene is TRBJ2-7, the V gene TRBV7-2, with 11 bases aligning to TRBD2. CDR3 length: 18 amino acids. Germline V gene lookup returns CDR1 SGHTA and CDR2 FQGNSA. The ends lost 0 bases at V and 1 base at J; junction bases unmatched: 8. The CDR3 loop is CASSLARLAGGPSYEQYF. The CDR3 DNA reads TGTGCCAGCAGCTTAGCACGCCTAGCGGGGGGCCCATCCTACGAGCAGTACTTC.

This clonotype showed up just once. V and J are TRBV27 and TRBJ2-7; possibly TRBD1 for D (6 bases). The germline V gene encodes CDR1 MNHEY and CDR2 SMNVEV (reference sequence). V lost 6 bases, J lost 2 bases, and 11 bases lay in between. The CDR3 consists of 13 residues. CDR3 nucleotide sequence: TGTGCCAGCAGGCAAGGACAGACCTACGAGCAGTACTTC. Translated: CASRQGQTYEQYF.

To note about this clonotype: This likely comes from a read error, as the CDR3 has no conserved phenylalanine or tryptophan at its end. Because the CDR3's place on the DNA is in doubt, the DNA is left out and the CDR3 is given as listed by TCRdb. The rearrangement joins TRBV5-1 to TRBJ2-7; the tabulated D call, TRBD1, remains unverified against the DNA. Inclusive of both ends, the CDR3 amounts to 11 amino acids. Germline-derived CDR1 and CDR2 are SGHRS and YFSETQ. The chain's CDR3 is CASSPRSINSL.

This clonotype was counted only a few times. The rearrangement uses TRBV12-3 or TRBV12-4 and TRBJ2-7, with 8 bases matching TRBD2. The trim removed 6 bases at V and 7 bases at J, leaving 11 bases unmatched. The CDR3 is 14 residues long. CDR3: CASSSGLVKGEQYF. The CDR3 bases are TGTGCCAGCAGCTCGGGACTAGTAAAGGGTGAGCAGTACTTC.

A few counts support this clonotype. This sequence joins TRBV12-3 or TRBV12-4 and TRBJ1-1; D not resolved. The CDR3 loop spans 13 amino acids. The V and J ends lost 6 bases and 4 bases respectively, with 12 bases between them. In DNA, the CDR3 is TGTGCCAGCAGACTGGCTAGGTCCACTGAAGCTTTCTTT. It is translated as CASRLARSTEAFF.

The chain carries TRBV7-9 and TRBJ2-3; D remains unclear. V lost 3 bases and J 3 bases, leaving 4 bases between the germline ends. Germline loops: CDR1 SEHNR, CDR2 FQNEAQ (reference sequence). This CDR3 comprises 12 residues. CDR3 DNA: TGTGCCAGCAGCTTTGAGACAGATACGCAGTATTTT. Translated, it gives CASSFETDTQYF. Complete variable domain (other parts from reference TRBV7-9 and TRBJ2-3): DTGVSQNPRHKITKRGQNVTFRCDPISEHNRLYWYRQTLGQGPEFLTYFQNEAQLEKSRLLSDRFSAERPKGSFSTLEIQRTEQGDSAMYLCASSFETDTQYFGPGTRLTVL.

The sample holds a few counts of this clonotype. This rearrangement joins TRBV6-1 to TRBJ2-1; TRBD2 agrees at 7 bases. The CDR3 is made up of 15 amino acids. Germline lookup yields CDR1 MNHNS and CDR2 SASEGT. Germline trimming cut 6 bases from V and 0 bases from J; bases unmatched to any gene: 5. The CDR3 loop is CASSPLASSYNEQFF. Here the CDR3 DNA reads TGTGCCAGCAGCCCACTAGCGTCCTCCTACAATGAGCAGTTCTTC.

This chain uses TRBV27 with TRBJ2-3, with 14 bases fitting TRBD2. The CDR3 covers 16 residues. After removal of 4 bases from V and 5 bases from J, the junction contained 5 bases not matched to a gene. Germline loops: CDR1 MNHEY, CDR2 SMNVEV (reference sequence). The CDR3: CASSSFGLAGGDTQYF. CDR3 nucleotides: TGTGCCAGCAGTTCATTCGGACTAGCGGGAGGAGATACGCAGTATTTT.

This clonotype turned up a few times. The V and J genes are TRBV21-1 and TRBJ2-3; TRBD1, the table's D call, was not compared with the DNA. TRBV21-1 is shown as a pseudogene. The CDR3 runs to 16 residues. CDR3 region: CASSKGPGQGTDTQYF. Here the CDR3 DNA reads TGTGCCAGCAGCAAGGGGCCGGGACAGGGCACAGATACGCAGTATTTT.

This clonotype was detected a few times. The rearrangement links TRBV11-1 to TRBJ2-2; D might be TRBD1 (6 bases). The V gene lost 5 bases and the J gene lost 7 bases, with 20 bases spanning the gap. Germline values: CDR1 SGHAT, CDR2 FQDESV (reference sequence). This CDR3 is 16 amino acids long. CDR3 DNA sequence: TGTGCCAGCAGCCTACAACAGGGTTGGAAGGGCGGGGAGCTGTTTTTT. This sequence encodes CASSLQQGWKGGELFF.

The chain links TRBV12-3 or TRBV12-4 to TRBJ2-3, with TRBD1 matching over 11 bases. The CDR3 runs to 17 residues. V shed 6 bases and J 3 bases; nucleotides not matched to a gene: 11. The CDR3 sequence is CASSTFTGQGATDTQYF. Here the CDR3 DNA reads TGTGCCAGCAGCACCTTCACCGGACAGGGGGCAACAGATACGCAGTATTTT.

The chain links TRBV4-2 to TRBJ2-3, with D perhaps TRBD2 (6 bases). This CDR3 contains 19 residues. The germline CDR1 and CDR2 sequences are LGHNA and YNFKEQ. Trimming took off 10 bases at V and 2 bases at J, with 31 bases between the two ends. The CDR3 DNA sequence: TGTGCCATGGGCCCCGGGCTCCGCGGGGCAGGATTAATCACAGATACGCAGTATTTT. This codes for CAMGPGLRGAGLITDTQYF.

The chain employs TRBV5-5 and TRBJ1-2; TRBD1 matches 9 bases. Germline V gives CDR1 SGHKS, CDR2 YYEKEE (reference sequence). This CDR3 has 15 amino acids. V was clipped by 4 bases and J by 4 bases; unmatched bases: 8. CDR3 amino acids: CASSVPGQGRYGYTF. DNA for the CDR3: TGTGCCAGCAGCGTGCCTGGACAGGGGCGCTATGGCTACACCTTC.

V gene TRBV5-5 combines with J gene TRBJ2-5; D not certain. This CDR3 has 13 amino acids. CDR1 and CDR2 (germline): SGHKS, YYEKEE (reference sequence). V shed 5 bases and J shed 1 base, with 9 bases lying between them. This chain's CDR3 is CASRGRFQETQYF. As DNA, the CDR3 is TGTGCCAGCAGAGGTCGATTCCAAGAGACCCAGTACTTC. Using reference TRBV5-5 and TRBJ2-5 for the parts outside the CDR3, the full variable domain is DAGVTQSPTHLIKTRGQQVTLRCSPISGHKSVSWYQQVLGQGPQFIFQYYEKEERGRGNFPDRFSARQFPNYSSELNVNALLLGDSALYLCASRGRFQETQYFGPGTRLLVL.